This paragraph covers one T cell receptor beta chain sequence. Clones were sequenced by immunoSEQ multiplex PCR, and TCRdb holds only the in-frame ones, with some missing. The table includes 240,000 or so clones, roughly 83% detected once. The CDR3 has 13 amino acids. Germline V gene sequence: CDR1 SQVTM, CDR2 ANQGSEA. The trim removed 4 bases at V and 3 bases at J, leaving 5 bases unmatched. This entry is derived from a study of blood T cell repertoires in COVID-19. Background on the study: COVID-19 samples, acute and convalescent, were from the United States, Italy and Spain. Sample material is recorded as cDNA or gDNA derived from T cells, B-cell-depleted T cells, or PBMCs.

The genes are TRBV29-1 and TRBJ2-5, with TRBD1 matching over 7 bases. Source material: peripheral blood. The clonotype comes from an elderly man with acute or convalescent COVID-19. CDR3 DNA: TGCAGCGTTGTACCGGGACAGAAAGAGACCCAGTACTTC. It specifies CSVVPGQKETQYF.